A single sample gave rise to the 2 T cell receptor beta chains below, sequenced in a study of blood T cell repertoires in COVID-19. The method was immunoSEQ multiplex PCR; TCRdb's version includes in-frame clones alone and lacks a portion of them. The table shows about 210,000 clones, with about 80% occurring only once. Material for sequencing was peripheral blood. These receptors were collected from a woman in her forties with active or convalescent COVID-19.

This chain links TRBV5-1 with TRBJ2-7; D possibly corresponds to TRBD1 (6 bases). The CDR3 loop spans 13 amino acids. CDR1 and CDR2 from the germline V gene are SGHRS and YFSETQ. V lost 6 bases, J lost 1 base, and 11 bases lay in between. The CDR3 DNA sequence: TGCGCCAGCACGACAGGAGGATCCTACGAGCAGTACTTC. It specifies CASTTGGSYEQYF.

V gene TRBV4-1 combines with J gene TRBJ1-2; the match to TRBD1 covers 8 bases. The J segment lost 2 bases and the V segment lost 2 bases, leaving 7 bases of the junction unmatched. This CDR3 comprises 16 residues. Germline CDR1 MGHRA, CDR2 YSYEKL. In DNA, the CDR3 is TGCGCCAGCAGCCAACTCCCGGGACAGGCAAACTATGGCTACACCTTC. Translating it yields CASSQLPGQANYGYTF.